The 3 T cell receptor beta chains reported below all come from one sample, sequenced in a study of CD8 T cells in ankylosing spondylitis. TCRdb reprocessed the 5' RACE reads via MiXCR and lists one record per CDR3 protein. This table holds some 240,000 distinct CDR3 sequences, roughly a quarter found once. Sequencing used blood, either unsorted or a sorted T cell fraction (not recorded which). Every receptor here comes from a male donor with ankylosing spondylitis or in good health (not recorded which).

This clonotype was recorded at least ten times. The chain has TRBV2 and TRBJ2-2; 8 positions agree with TRBD1. The CDR3 loop spans 14 amino acids. Unmatched junction bases numbered 5, after V lost 6 bases and J lost 5 bases. Germline V lookup: CDR1 SNHLY, CDR2 FYNNEI. The CDR3 here is CASRTGAFTGELFF. CDR3 DNA sequence: TGTGCCAGCAGGACAGGGGCATTTACCGGGGAGCTGTTTTTT.

This clonotype has at least ten counts. The chain couples TRBV27 to TRBJ2-5; possible D gene TRBD1, 6 bases. The V and J ends lost 2 bases and 5 bases respectively, with 12 bases between them. Germline CDR1 reads MNHEY; CDR2 reads SMNVEV (reference sequence). The CDR3 runs 14 residues. The CDR3 nucleotides read TGTGCCAGCAGTTTACAGGGGCGGGTTGAGACCCAGTACTTC. This encodes CASSLQGRVETQYF.

This chain joins TRBV12-3 or TRBV12-4 and TRBJ1-4; no clear D gene. V was cut by 6 bases and J by 0 bases, with 11 bases left in between. CDR3 length equals 15 residues. The CDR3 nucleotides are TGTGCCAGCAGCCACAGCTCTGCAACTAATGAAAAACTGTTTTTT. Translation: CASSHSSATNEKLFF.